The present T cell receptor (beta chain) was sequenced within a study of T cell responses to AZD1222 COVID-19 vaccine. Overall study results and limits: Only a handful of AZD1222 recipients were seropositive at baseline. Among spike-specific TCRs, nearly half reportedly target unmutated variant regions. After two AZD1222 doses, spike-specific TCR breadth and depth rose versus day 0.

This clone was detected once. Its antigen is not known. The repertoire was sequenced with immunoSEQ multiplex PCR; TCRdb's copy has only in-frame clones and lacks some. The repertoire holds approximately 120,000 clones, approximately 87% seen once, with 10% to 15% in the top ten. The length of the CDR3 is 14 residues. Germline-derived CDR1 and CDR2 are KGHDR and SFDVKD. V lost 0 bases, J lost 0 bases, and 4 bases lay in between. This clonotype originated in an adult in good health. The starting material was peripheral blood, obtained on day 0 of AZD1222 vaccination. The V call is TRBV24-1, the J call TRBJ1-1, with D unclear. The CDR3 sequence is CATSDLLLNTEAFF. CDR3 nucleotides: TGTGCCACCAGTGATTTGCTTTTGAACACTGAAGCTTTCTTT.